A selection of T cell receptor beta chains follows, all from one sample in a study of OX40 agonist ivuxolimab in advanced cancers. Sequenced by immunoSEQ multiplex PCR; TCRdb stores in-frame clones only, minus some. The sample has approximately 45,000 clones, approximately 83% seen once. Sequenced here: CD4+ or CD8+ T cells sorted from blood, sampled in a trial of the OX40 agonist ivuxolimab. The receptors shown here come from an adult with an advanced solid tumor such as melanoma, head and neck, liver or kidney cancer. Each CDR3 is given with its conserved first and last residue. The D gene is left open where the match is weak. Where a row states a size, it is once, few, many or the class of an expanded clone; other rows omit it.

D	J	size	V	DNA	CDR3
TRBD2	TRBJ2-5	.	TRBV4-1	TGCGCCAGCAGCCAAGAAGCCGGGACTAGCGGGGGGGTGCGGGAGACCCAGTACTTC	CASSQEAGTSGGVRETQYF
.	TRBJ2-7	few	TRBV13	TGTGCCAGCAGCTCCCAAGGGAACGAGCAGTACTTC	CASSSQGNEQYF
.	TRBJ2-3	.	TRBV4-1	TGCGCCAGCAGCCAAGCCCCTCAGGGACCCTATGCAGATACGCAGTATTTT	CASSQAPQGPYADTQYF
.	TRBJ2-5	.	TRBV21-1	TGTGCCAGCAGCGACCCGTATAGGGGAATAGAGACCCAGTACTTC	CASSDPYRGIETQYF
TRBD1	TRBJ2-3	.	TRBV19	TGTGCCAGGGACAGGGGAGATACGCAGTATTTT	CARDRGDTQYF
.	TRBJ1-1	few	TRBV6-7	TGTGCCAGCCCTCCCGCGGGAAGAGGGGCTGAAGCTTTCTTT	CASPPAGRGAEAFF
.	TRBJ1-1	.	TRBV5-4	TGTGCCAGCAGCTTGGTGGGCAGCACTGAAGCTTTCTTT	CASSLVGSTEAFF
.	TRBJ2-6	.	TRBV7-6	TGTGCCAGCAGCTCAGGGGGGTCCAGCTCTGGGGCCAACGTCCTGACTTTC	CASSSGGSSSGANVLTF
TRBD1	TRBJ1-2	.	TRBV7-9	TGTGCCAGCAGCTTTCCGGGACAGGGAAGGGATGGCTACACCTTC	CASSFPGQGRDGYTF
TRBD2	TRBJ2-1	.	TRBV6-4	TGTGCCAGCAGTGATGCTAGCGGTCGATACAATGAGCAGTTCTTC	CASSDASGRYNEQFF
TRBD2	TRBJ2-1	.	TRBV9	TGTGCCAGCAGCGTACAATCCTGGACTAGCGGAACCTACAATGAGCAGTTCTTC	CASSVQSWTSGTYNEQFF